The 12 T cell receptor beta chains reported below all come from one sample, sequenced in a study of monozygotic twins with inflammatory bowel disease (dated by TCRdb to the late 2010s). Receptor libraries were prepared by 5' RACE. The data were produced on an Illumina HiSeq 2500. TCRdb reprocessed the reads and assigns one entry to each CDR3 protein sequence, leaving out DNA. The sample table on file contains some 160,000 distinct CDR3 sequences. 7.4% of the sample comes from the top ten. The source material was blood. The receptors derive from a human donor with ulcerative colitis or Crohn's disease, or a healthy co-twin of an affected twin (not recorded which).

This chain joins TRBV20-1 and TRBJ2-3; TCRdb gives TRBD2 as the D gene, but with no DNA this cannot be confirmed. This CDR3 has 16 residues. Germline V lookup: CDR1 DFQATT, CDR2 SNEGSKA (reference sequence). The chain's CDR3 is CSAQRPPSGRTDTQYF.

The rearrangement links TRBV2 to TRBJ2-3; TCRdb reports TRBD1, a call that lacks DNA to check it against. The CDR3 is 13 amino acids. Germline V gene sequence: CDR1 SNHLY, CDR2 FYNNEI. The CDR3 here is CASSEKSRGAGYF.

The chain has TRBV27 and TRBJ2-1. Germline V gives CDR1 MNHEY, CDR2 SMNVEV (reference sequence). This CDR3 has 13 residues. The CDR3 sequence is CATRGSSYNEQFF.

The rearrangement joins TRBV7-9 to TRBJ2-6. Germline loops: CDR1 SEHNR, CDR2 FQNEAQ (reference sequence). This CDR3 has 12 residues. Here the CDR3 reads CASSLGARAPTF.

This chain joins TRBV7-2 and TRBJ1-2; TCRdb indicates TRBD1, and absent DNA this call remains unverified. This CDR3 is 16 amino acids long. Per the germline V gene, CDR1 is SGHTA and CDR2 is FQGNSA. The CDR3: CASSRRQGSPWEGYTF.

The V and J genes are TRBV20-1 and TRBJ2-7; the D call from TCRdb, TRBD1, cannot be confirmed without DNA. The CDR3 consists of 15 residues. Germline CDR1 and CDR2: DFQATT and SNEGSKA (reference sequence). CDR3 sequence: CSARDRQGSSYEQYF.

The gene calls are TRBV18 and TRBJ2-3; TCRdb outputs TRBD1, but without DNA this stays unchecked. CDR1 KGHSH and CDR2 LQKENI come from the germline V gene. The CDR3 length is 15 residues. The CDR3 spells CASSPVGANTDTQYF.

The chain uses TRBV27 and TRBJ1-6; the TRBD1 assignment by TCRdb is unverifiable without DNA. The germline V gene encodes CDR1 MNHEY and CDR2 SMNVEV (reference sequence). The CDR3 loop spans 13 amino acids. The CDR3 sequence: CASRRLGNSPLHF.

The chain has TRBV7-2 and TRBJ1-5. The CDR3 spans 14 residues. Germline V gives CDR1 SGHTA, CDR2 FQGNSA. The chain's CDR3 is CASSLGSRNQPQHF.

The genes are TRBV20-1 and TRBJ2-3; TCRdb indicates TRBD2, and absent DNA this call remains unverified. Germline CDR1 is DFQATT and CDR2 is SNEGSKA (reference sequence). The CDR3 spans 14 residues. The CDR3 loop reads CSARTSGSTDTQYF.

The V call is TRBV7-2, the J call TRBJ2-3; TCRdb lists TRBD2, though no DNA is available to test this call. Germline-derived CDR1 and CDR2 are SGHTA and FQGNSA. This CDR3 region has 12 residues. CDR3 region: CASSLAPHTQYF. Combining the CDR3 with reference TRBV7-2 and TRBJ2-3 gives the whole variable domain GAGVSQSPSNKVTEKGKDVELRCDPISGHTALYWYRQSLGQGLEFLIYFQGNSAPDKSGLPSDRFSAERTGGSVSTLTIQRTQQEDSAVYLCASSLAPHTQYFGPGTRLTVL.

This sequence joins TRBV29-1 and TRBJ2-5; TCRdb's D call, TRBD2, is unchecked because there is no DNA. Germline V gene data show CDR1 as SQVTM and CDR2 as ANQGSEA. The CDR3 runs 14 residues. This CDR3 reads CSVEDQAGPETQYF.